The text below deals with one TCR beta chain. Its target is unknown. This sample is part of a study of cytomegalovirus exposure and HLA in healthy donors. Points from the study as a whole: A likely sequencing artifact accounted for one observed cluster of highly shared sequence variants. It was only CMV serostatus that was available as immune exposure information.

Germline V gene data show CDR1 as SNHLY and CDR2 as FYNNEI. This CDR3 is built from 16 residues. With V trimmed by 7 bases and J by 10 bases, 13 bases remained unmatched. It was with 60 Vbeta and 13 Jbeta primers that the PCR ran. TCRdb's copy holds only in-frame clones and misses some; the assay was immunoSEQ multiplex PCR. The table records about 180,000 clones, 80% of them present only once. The gene calls are TRBV2 and TRBJ1-6; TRBD1 aligns across 10 bases. The receptor was derived from a man aged 35-49 years in good health and CMV-seronegative. Sequenced: PBMCs. The CDR3 loop is CASNDGTGAGVSPLHF. DNA of the CDR3: TGTGCCAGCAACGATGGGACAGGGGCGGGGGTCTCACCCCTCCACTTT.